The rows below give T cell receptor beta chains drawn from one sample of a study of regulatory T cells in long-lasting Graves disease. TCRdb reanalysed the multiplex PCR reads using MiXCR and keeps one entry per CDR3 protein. This table has 530,000 or so distinct CDR3 sequences, more than 15% appearing once. These data also formed part of another study, on T cells in Graves' hyperthyroidism and ophthalmopathy.

Sample: peripheral blood mononuclear cells (PBMCs), taken at new diagnosis, from a patient treated with antithyroid drugs. The receptors shown here come from a young man with Graves disease. The CDR3 runs from the conserved cysteine through the conserved F or W. D genes are given only for firm matches. Size is stated for part of the rows, as once, few or many counts, or as a class when the clone is expanded.

j_call d_call clone_size v_call cdr3_nt cdr3_aa
TRBJ2-7 TRBD1 many TRBV2 TGTGCCAGCAGTATGGGGACAGGGAGGAACGAGCAGTACTTC CASSMGTGRNEQYF
TRBJ2-2 TRBD1 . TRBV27 TGTGCCAGCAGTTTATCTGTAAGACGACAGGGGCTTCATCGAGGGCCCGCCGGGGAGCTGTTTTTT CASSLSVRRQGLHRGPAGELFF
TRBJ2-5 . . TRBV9 TGTGCCAGCAGCGTAGAGGGACTTGCACAAGAGACCCAGTACTTC CASSVEGLAQETQYF
TRBJ1-1 TRBD1 many TRBV29-1 TGCAGCGTCCGCAGGGGGTTGGACACTGAAGCTTTCTTT CSVRRGLDTEAFF
TRBJ2-7 . many TRBV15 TGTGCCACCAGCAGAGAAGGACGGGAGTGGGCCTACGAGCAGTACTTC CATSREGREWAYEQYF
TRBJ2-7 . . TRBV7-8 TGTGCCAGCAGGCTAGACGGAGAGCAGTACTTC CASRLDGEQYF
TRBJ2-1 TRBD2 . TRBV4-1 TGCGCCAGCAGCGATCTCAGCGGGAGGGGATCCTACAATGAGCAGTTCTTC CASSDLSGRGSYNEQFF
TRBJ1-5 . . TRBV20-1 TGCAGTGCTAGCGGACACGCTAGCAATCAGCCCCAGCATTTT CSASGHASNQPQHF
TRBJ2-1 TRBD1 many TRBV6-2/TRBV6-3 TGTGCCAGCAGTTCCTTCGGGACAGGGGCTAACAATGAGCAGTTCTTC CASSSFGTGANNEQFF
TRBJ2-7 TRBD2 . TRBV5-1 TGCGCCGGCAGCTTGGGGGCTAGCGGGATATACGAGCAGTACTTC CAGSLGASGIYEQYF
TRBJ2-7 . few TRBV20-1 TGCAGTGCTAGAGACGGCAGGTTATCCTACGAGCAGTACTTC CSARDGRLSYEQYF
TRBJ2-5 . few TRBV5-1 TGCGCCAGCAGCTTGGAAGTACAACTGGGGGAGACCCAGTACTTC CASSLEVQLGETQYF
TRBJ2-7 . many TRBV7-6 TGTGCCAGCAGCTTAGGGGACACCTCCTACGAGCAGTACTTC CASSLGDTSYEQYF
TRBJ1-2 TRBD1 many TRBV20-1 TGCAGTGCTAGAGTTGACAGGGGGCTTAGTGGCTACACCTTC CSARVDRGLSGYTF
TRBJ2-1 TRBD2 . TRBV4-1 TGCGCCAGCAGCCAAAGGCTAGCGGGAGCGTCCTACAATGAGCAGTTCTTC CASSQRLAGASYNEQFF
TRBJ2-7 TRBD2 . TRBV20-1 TGCAGTGCTAGACTGGCCGGAAGCGGGAGAAGGGCCTACGAGCAGTACTTC CSARLAGSGRRAYEQYF
TRBJ2-7 TRBD2 few TRBV30 TGTGCCTGGAGGGGGACTAGCCGTTACGAGCAGTACTTC CAWRGTSRYEQYF
TRBJ2-7 . many TRBV11-2 TGTGCCAGCAGCTCCCCTCCGGGGACCCCGGGGGCGTACGAGCAGTACTTC CASSSPPGTPGAYEQYF
TRBJ1-2 . few TRBV7-2 TGTGCCAGCAGCGCCGGCCAGGAGAACTATGGCTACACCTTC CASSAGQENYGYTF
TRBJ1-1 TRBD1 few TRBV27 TGTGCCAGCAGTTGGACGACAGGGATGAACACTGAAGCTTTCTTT CASSWTTGMNTEAFF
TRBJ2-7 TRBD1 many TRBV6-1 TGTGCCAGCAGTGAACGGGCAGGGGGCAAGGACGAGCAGTACTTC CASSERAGGKDEQYF
TRBJ1-1 . . TRBV7-2 TGTGCCAGCAGCCACGAGGGGGTAGGGGGGTACACTGAAGCTTTCTTT CASSHEGVGGYTEAFF
TRBJ1-5 TRBD1 . TRBV6-5 TGTGCCAGCAGTTATGACAGGGGCAATCAGCCCCAGCATTTT CASSYDRGNQPQHF
TRBJ2-4 TRBD2 few TRBV19 TGTGCCAGTAGTATAGACGGACTAGCGGAGGGGATTATAGCCAAAAACATTCAGTACTTC CASSIDGLAEGIIAKNIQYF
TRBJ1-1 TRBD1 . TRBV6-2/TRBV6-3 TGTGCCAGCAGTGAGTCCCGGGACAGGGTGAACACTGAAGCTTTCTTT CASSESRDRVNTEAFF
TRBJ2-3 TRBD2 . TRBV20-1 TGCAGTGCTAGGGGGCCCGGGCTAGCGGGGTGGGATACGCAGTATTTT CSARGPGLAGWDTQYF
TRBJ2-5 . many TRBV9 TGTGCCAGCAGCCCCCGGGTCGGGCAGGGACCGACCCAGTACTTC CASSPRVGQGPTQYF
TRBJ1-1 . . TRBV7-3 TGTGCCAGCAGCTTAAGTCAACGGGCTGAAGCTTTCTTT CASSLSQRAEAFF
TRBJ2-2 . . TRBV12-3/TRBV12-4 TGTGCCAGCGTTAATAGGGGCGCCGGGGAGCTGTTTTTT CASVNRGAGELFF
TRBJ1-4 TRBD1 . TRBV4-2 TGTGCCAGCAGCCCCCTACCAGGGGGAGGAACAACTAATGAAAAACTGTTTTTT CASSPLPGGGTTNEKLFF
TRBJ1-2 . many TRBV5-1 TGCGCCAGCAGCTTGGGTAGGGCGAAGAACTATGGCTACACCTTC CASSLGRAKNYGYTF
TRBJ2-7 TRBD1 many TRBV6-1 TGTGCCAGCAGCGACAGGGGTAGGGCCTACGAGCAGTACTTC CASSDRGRAYEQYF
TRBJ2-7 . few TRBV19 TGTGCCAGTAGACGATCGAGTGCCTACGAGCAGTACTTC CASRRSSAYEQYF
TRBJ2-5 TRBD1 many TRBV2 TGTGCCAGCAAGGGACAGGGGGAAGAGACCCAGTACTTC CASKGQGEETQYF
TRBJ2-2 . . TRBV29-1 TGCAGCGCCCGCCGGGGGCAAAGCGGGGAGCTGTTTTTT CSARRGQSGELFF
TRBJ2-7 TRBD1 . TRBV6-2/TRBV6-3 TGTGCCAGCAGTTACTCGGTGAGGAGACAGGGGAGCTACGAGCAGTACTTC CASSYSVRRQGSYEQYF
TRBJ1-1 . few TRBV6-5 TGTGCCAGCAGTTACTCGGCGGGCATGACTGAAGCTTTCTTT CASSYSAGMTEAFF
TRBJ1-2 . few TRBV10-3 TGTGCCATCAGTGAGTCGGCGGACTACTATGGCTACACCTTC CAISESADYYGYTF
TRBJ1-2 . . TRBV6-1 TGTGCCAGCAGCGCCGGGTCCCTGTTAGGGGTTGACTATGGCTACACCTTC CASSAGSLLGVDYGYTF
TRBJ2-2 . few TRBV29-1 TGCAGCGTTGAAGATGCGAACAGGAACACCGGGGAGCTGTTTTTT CSVEDANRNTGELFF
TRBJ1-6 . few TRBV20-1 TGCAGTGCTAGACCCGGTAGCTCACCCCTCCACTTT CSARPGSSPLHF
TRBJ2-3 TRBD1 . TRBV11-2 TGTGCCAGCAGCCCCAACCCTACAGGGGTTAGGGATACGCAGTATTTT CASSPNPTGVRDTQYF
TRBJ2-1 TRBD2 . TRBV12-3/TRBV12-4 TGTGCCAGCAGTCCCCCCCCGGGACTAGCGGGAGGGCGGTACAATGAGCAGTTCTTC CASSPPPGLAGGRYNEQFF
TRBJ2-5 TRBD2 few TRBV20-1 TGCAGTGCTAGAAGCACGGGAGGGCCAGGGGAGACCCAGTACTTC CSARSTGGPGETQYF
TRBJ2-1 TRBD2 . TRBV15 TGTGCCACCAGCAGAGTCCTCCGGGAGGGACACAATGAGCAGTTCTTC CATSRVLREGHNEQFF